This TCR beta chain originates from a study of coeliac disease. Study overall: Coeliac patients had active, refractory type I, or gluten-free-diet-controlled disease.

For this clone: Its antigen remains unidentified.

Sequencing used one aliquot of roughly 510,000 cells per fraction. Profiling relied on immunoSEQ multiplex PCR, and the TCRdb table lists in-frame clones only, not all of them. The profile shows around 6,700 clones, around two thirds of them singletons. Overall study results and limits: Lamina propria and intraepithelial cell fractions may contain each other's cells.

Sequencing was done on a sample of lamina propria lymphocytes from the gut. This sequence originates from a man aged 45-65 years with active celiac disease.

CDR3 sequence reads: CASSATGKTEAFF. DNA for the CDR3: TGTGCCAGCAGTGCCACAGGGAAGACTGAAGCTTTCTTT. The chain links TRBV6-4 to TRBJ1-1, with D perhaps TRBD1 (6 bases). The CDR3 consists of 13 residues. V lost 4 bases and J 5 bases, leaving 11 bases between the germline ends. In germline, CDR1 is MRHNA, CDR2 SNTAGT.